This TCR beta chain was obtained from a study of blood T cell repertoires in COVID-19. About the study: The United States, Italy and Spain provided the acute and convalescent COVID-19 samples. T cells, B-cell-depleted T cells, or PBMCs provided the cDNA or gDNA that served as material.

The V and J ends lost 0 bases and 7 bases respectively, with 13 bases between them. Germline V gene sequence: CDR1 SGHNT, CDR2 YYREEE (reference sequence). There are 14 residues in the CDR3. Per the original data handling: From reference gene primer amplification, estimates of nucleated cell counts were derived. The repertoire was sequenced with immunoSEQ multiplex PCR; TCRdb's copy has only in-frame clones and lacks some. That table is the source of V, J and clone size, and D and trimming were worked out from the DNA. The profile covers about 98,000 clones, with approximately 82% appearing a single time and about 4.3% taken by the ten largest.

Input material: peripheral blood. This clonotype was obtained from a man aged 55 to 70 with acute or convalescent COVID-19. The V and J genes are TRBV5-4 and TRBJ1-1; D remains unclear. The chain's CDR3 is CASSLGVAAGEAFF. CDR3 nucleotide sequence: TGTGCCAGCAGCTTGGGAGTTGCGGCGGGTGAAGCTTTCTTT.